The rows below give T cell receptor beta chains drawn from one sample of a study of Graves' ophthalmopathy and Graves' hyperthyroidism. MiXCR, applied by TCRdb to the multiplex PCR reads, yields one record per CDR3 protein. The sample consists of some 750,000 distinct CDR3 sequences, roughly 40% of them appearing once. Specimen: peripheral blood. These receptors came from an adult man with Graves' ophthalmopathy. CDR3s include the opening cysteine and the closing phenylalanine or tryptophan. D genes are given only for firm matches. A clone size is listed for some rows: how often the clone was seen (once, few, many), or a class if it is expanded.

len: 16
j_gene: TRBJ1-5
d_gene: .
v_gene: TRBV19
abundance: few
CDR3aa: CASSIQDTYSNQPQHF
CDR3nt: TGTGCCAGTAGTATACAGGACACCTACAGCAATCAGCCCCAGCATTTT

len: 12
j_gene: TRBJ2-5
d_gene: .
v_gene: TRBV20-1
abundance: .
CDR3aa: CSANLRGETQYF
CDR3nt: TGCAGTGCTAATTTACGGGGGGAGACCCAGTACTTC

len: 14
j_gene: TRBJ1-1
d_gene: .
v_gene: TRBV10-3
abundance: .
CDR3aa: CASTASGGGTEAFF
CDR3nt: TGTGCCAGCACGGCCTCGGGGGGAGGCACTGAAGCTTTCTTT

len: 17
j_gene: TRBJ1-5
d_gene: .
v_gene: TRBV5-5
abundance: few
CDR3aa: CASSLGLLRGLGQPQHF
CDR3nt: TGTGCCAGCAGCTTGGGGCTGTTGCGGGGGCTAGGTCAGCCCCAGCATTTT

len: 16
j_gene: TRBJ2-2
d_gene: TRBD2
v_gene: TRBV2
abundance: .
CDR3aa: CASSLASGGFTGELFF
CDR3nt: TGTGCCAGCAGCTTAGCCAGCGGGGGGTTCACCGGGGAGCTGTTTTTT

len: 13
j_gene: TRBJ2-7
d_gene: .
v_gene: TRBV4-3
abundance: .
CDR3aa: CASSQGIAYERYF
CDR3nt: TGCGCCAGCAGCCAAGGCATCGCGTACGAGCGGTACTTC

len: 15
j_gene: TRBJ2-7
d_gene: .
v_gene: TRBV15
abundance: many
CDR3aa: CATSRGGDRSYEQYF
CDR3nt: TGTGCCACCAGCAGAGGCGGGGACCGTTCCTACGAGCAGTACTTC

len: 15
j_gene: TRBJ1-2
d_gene: .
v_gene: TRBV7-2
abundance: many
CDR3aa: CASSLARGSNYGYTF
CDR3nt: TGTGCCAGCAGCTTAGCAAGGGGAAGTAACTATGGCTACACCTTC

len: 15
j_gene: TRBJ1-1
d_gene: .
v_gene: TRBV7-9
abundance: .
CDR3aa: CASSLVGAGSTEAFF
CDR3nt: TGTGCCAGCAGCTTAGTGGGGGCGGGGTCCACTGAAGCTTTCTTT

len: 13
j_gene: TRBJ2-2
d_gene: .
v_gene: TRBV25-1
abundance: .
CDR3aa: CASSGLAGGELFF
CDR3nt: TGTGCCAGCAGTGGGCTAGCTGGCGGGGAGCTGTTTTTT

len: 16
j_gene: TRBJ1-5
d_gene: .
v_gene: TRBV10-3
abundance: once
CDR3aa: CASSPTPPYSNQPQHF
CDR3nt: TGTGCCAGCAGTCCTACTCCTCCGTATAGCAATCAGCCCCAGCATTTT

len: 15
j_gene: TRBJ2-5
d_gene: .
v_gene: TRBV15
abundance: .
CDR3aa: CATSSAVPGDKTQYF
CDR3nt: TGTGCCACCAGCAGTGCCGTACCGGGAGACAAGACCCAGTACTTC

len: 13
j_gene: TRBJ1-2
d_gene: .
v_gene: TRBV2
abundance: many
CDR3aa: CASRGTGTYGYTF
CDR3nt: TGTGCCAGCAGGGGTACAGGGACCTATGGCTACACCTTC

len: 14
j_gene: TRBJ1-2
d_gene: .
v_gene: TRBV20-1
abundance: few
CDR3aa: CSASVPETPYGYTF
CDR3nt: TGCAGTGCTAGTGTCCCCGAGACTCCCTATGGCTACACCTTC

len: 17
j_gene: TRBJ2-2
d_gene: .
v_gene: TRBV7-9
abundance: .
CDR3aa: CASSRILSGRNTGELFF
CDR3nt: TGTGCCAGCAGCAGGATACTTTCGGGACGGAACACCGGGGAGCTGTTTTTT

len: 11
j_gene: TRBJ1-1
d_gene: .
v_gene: TRBV20-1
abundance: few
CDR3aa: CSARLLVEAFF
CDR3nt: TGCAGTGCTAGATTGTTAGTCGAAGCTTTCTTT

len: 14
j_gene: TRBJ1-6
d_gene: TRBD1
v_gene: TRBV6-1
abundance: .
CDR3aa: CASSFGQDNSPLHF
CDR3nt: TGTGCCAGCAGTTTCGGACAGGATAATTCACCCCTCCACTTT

len: 14
j_gene: TRBJ1-6
d_gene: .
v_gene: TRBV7-3
abundance: many
CDR3aa: CASTPAGLGSPLHF
CDR3nt: TGTGCCAGCACCCCCGCAGGGTTGGGTTCACCCCTCCACTTT

len: 15
j_gene: TRBJ2-7
d_gene: .
v_gene: TRBV7-9
abundance: .
CDR3aa: CASSLASESSYEQYF
CDR3nt: TGTGCCAGCAGCTTAGCGTCAGAAAGCTCCTACGAGCAGTACTTC

len: 12
j_gene: TRBJ2-6
d_gene: TRBD1
v_gene: TRBV29-1
abundance: once
CDR3aa: CSVGSGGNVLTF
CDR3nt: TGCAGCGTCGGCTCAGGGGGCAACGTCCTGACTTTC

len: 17
j_gene: TRBJ1-5
d_gene: TRBD1
v_gene: TRBV19
abundance: many
CDR3aa: CASSGPGTGGDNQPQHF
CDR3nt: TGTGCCAGTAGTGGGCCCGGGACAGGCGGTGACAATCAGCCCCAGCATTTT